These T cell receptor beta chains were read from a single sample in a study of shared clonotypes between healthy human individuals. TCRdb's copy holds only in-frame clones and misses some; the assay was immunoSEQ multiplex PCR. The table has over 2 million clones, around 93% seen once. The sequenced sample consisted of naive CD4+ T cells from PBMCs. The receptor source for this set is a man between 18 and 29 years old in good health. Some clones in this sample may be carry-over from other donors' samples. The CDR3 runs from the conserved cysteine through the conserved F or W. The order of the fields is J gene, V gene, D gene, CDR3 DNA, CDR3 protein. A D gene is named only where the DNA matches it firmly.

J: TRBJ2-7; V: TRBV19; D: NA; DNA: TGTGCCAGTAGCCGGCAGGTCAGCTCCTACGAGCAGTACTTC; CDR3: CASSRQVSSYEQYF
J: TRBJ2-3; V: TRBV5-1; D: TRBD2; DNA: TGCGCCAGCAGCACCGGGACTAGCGAGACCACAGATACGCAGTATTTT; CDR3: CASSTGTSETTDTQYF
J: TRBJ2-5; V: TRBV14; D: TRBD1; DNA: TGTGCCAGCAGCCAAGCCGGCAGGGGGCGAGAGACCCAGTACTTC; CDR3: CASSQAGRGRETQYF
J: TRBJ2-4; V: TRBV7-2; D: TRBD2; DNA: TGTGCCAGCAGCCCAACGAAGGGGGGCGGGGGGATAGCCAAAAACATTCAGTACTTC; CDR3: CASSPTKGGGGIAKNIQYF
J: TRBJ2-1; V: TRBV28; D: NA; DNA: TGTGCCAGCAGCCTTAGAGGGGATGAGCAGTTCTTC; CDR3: CASSLRGDEQFF
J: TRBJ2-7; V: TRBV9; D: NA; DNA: TGTGCCAGCAGCGTAACGGGGGCCGGCTCCTACGAGCAGTACTTC; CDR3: CASSVTGAGSYEQYF
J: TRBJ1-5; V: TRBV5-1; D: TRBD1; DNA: TGCGCCAGCAGCCCGTCAGGGGGGGATCAGCCCCAGCATTTT; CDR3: CASSPSGGDQPQHF
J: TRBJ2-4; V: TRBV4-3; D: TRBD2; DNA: TGCGCCAGCAGCCAAGAAATAGCGGGAGGGACCAAAAACATTCAGTACTTC; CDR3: CASSQEIAGGTKNIQYF
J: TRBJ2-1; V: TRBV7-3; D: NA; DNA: TGTGCCAGCAGCTTAGAGTCGGGAGCGTATGAGCAGTTCTTC; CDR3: CASSLESGAYEQFF
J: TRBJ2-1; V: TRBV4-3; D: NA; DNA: TGCGCCAGCAGCCAAGTGACCCAGGCTGAGCAGTTCTTC; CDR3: CASSQVTQAEQFF
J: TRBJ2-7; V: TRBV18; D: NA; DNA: TGTGCCAGCTCACCACGGCAACAGGGCGCCTACGAGCAGTACTTC; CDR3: CASSPRQQGAYEQYF
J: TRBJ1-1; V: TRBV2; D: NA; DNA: TGTGCCAGCAGCAAAAGGGTGAACACTGAAGCTTTCTTT; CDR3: CASSKRVNTEAFF
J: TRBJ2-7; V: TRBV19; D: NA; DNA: TGTGCCAGTAGTACGCGTTACGGGGTTGCCGGCGAGCAGTACTTC; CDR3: CASSTRYGVAGEQYF
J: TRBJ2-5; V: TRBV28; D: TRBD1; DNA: TGTGCCAGCAGTTTATCACAGGGGGCGAAGACCCAGTACTTC; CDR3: CASSLSQGAKTQYF
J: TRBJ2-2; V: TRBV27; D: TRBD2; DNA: TGTGCCAGCAGCAAATTCGGACTAGCTGGGACCGGGGAGCTGTTTTTT; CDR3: CASSKFGLAGTGELFF
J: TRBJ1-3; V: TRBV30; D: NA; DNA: TGTGCCTGGAGTGTAAGTGTGGGGTCCTCTGGAAACACCATATATTTT; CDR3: CAWSVSVGSSGNTIYF
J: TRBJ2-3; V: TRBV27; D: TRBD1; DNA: TGTGCCAGCAGTATAAACGGACAGGGGGCACAGTATTTT; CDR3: CASSINGQGAQYF
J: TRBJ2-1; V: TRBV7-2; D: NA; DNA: TGTGCCAGCAGCTTAGTGGGGATAAGCCTTGGTAATGAGCAGTTCTTC; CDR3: CASSLVGISLGNEQFF
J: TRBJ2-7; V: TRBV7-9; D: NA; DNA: TGTGCCAGCAGCTTAGGGATAGGGCAGGGGCTCGCCTACGAGCAGTACTTC; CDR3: CASSLGIGQGLAYEQYF
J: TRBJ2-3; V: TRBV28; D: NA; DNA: TGTGCCAGCAGTTTTCTGGGCCTCAAAGTCCCAGATACGCAGTATTTT; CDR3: CASSFLGLKVPDTQYF
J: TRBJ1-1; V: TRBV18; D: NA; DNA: TGTGCCAGCTCACCAAGGCCCAGCCTGAACACTGAAGCTTTCTTT; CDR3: CASSPRPSLNTEAFF
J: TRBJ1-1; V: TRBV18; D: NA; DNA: TGTGCCAGCTCACAGGGGGGGGACACTGAAGCTTTCTTT; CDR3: CASSQGGDTEAFF
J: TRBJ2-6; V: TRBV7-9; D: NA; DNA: TGTGCCAGCAGCCCCCCGGCCCGGGGGGGGGCCAACGTCCTGACTTTC; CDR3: CASSPPARGGANVLTF